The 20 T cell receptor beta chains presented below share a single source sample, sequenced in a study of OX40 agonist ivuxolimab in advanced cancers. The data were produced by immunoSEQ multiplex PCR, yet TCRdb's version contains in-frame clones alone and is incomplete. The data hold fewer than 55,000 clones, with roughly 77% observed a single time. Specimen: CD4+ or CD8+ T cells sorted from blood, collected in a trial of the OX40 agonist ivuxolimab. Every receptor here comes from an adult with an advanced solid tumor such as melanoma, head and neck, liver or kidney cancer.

In DNA form, the CDR3 reads TGTGCCAGCAGCACCCCGGGCGGGGAGCTGTTTTTT. Translation gives CASSTPGGELFF. The chain uses TRBV13 and TRBJ2-2, with D unclear. The CDR3 runs 12 residues. Trimming took off 5 bases at V and 7 bases at J, with 8 bases between the two ends. CDR1 PRHDT and CDR2 FYEKMQ come from the germline V gene (reference sequence).

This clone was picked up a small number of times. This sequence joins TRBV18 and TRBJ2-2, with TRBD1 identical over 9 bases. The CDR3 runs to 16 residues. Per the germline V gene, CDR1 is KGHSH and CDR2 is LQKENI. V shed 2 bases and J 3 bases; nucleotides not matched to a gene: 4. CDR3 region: CASSPRTGADTGELFF. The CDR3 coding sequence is TGTGCCAGCTCACCAAGGACAGGGGCGGACACCGGGGAGCTGTTTTTT.

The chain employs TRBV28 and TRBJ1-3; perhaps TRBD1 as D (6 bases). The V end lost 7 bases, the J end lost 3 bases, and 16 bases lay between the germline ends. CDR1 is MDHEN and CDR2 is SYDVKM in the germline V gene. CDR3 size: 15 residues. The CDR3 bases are TGTGCCAGCACCCCAGGGGCCGAGGGTGGAAACACCATATATTTT. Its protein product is CASTPGAEGGNTIYF.

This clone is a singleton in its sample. The DNA for the CDR3 is TGTGCCAGCAGAACCGGGACCGGCAACTCTGGAAACACCATATATTTT. Protein sequence: CASRTGTGNSGNTIYF. The chain joins TRBV5-5 to TRBJ1-3; a weak D match, TRBD1 (5 bases). Germline V gives CDR1 SGHKS, CDR2 YYEKEE (reference sequence). The CDR3 loop spans 16 amino acids. V lost 5 bases and J 0 bases, leaving 15 bases between the germline ends.

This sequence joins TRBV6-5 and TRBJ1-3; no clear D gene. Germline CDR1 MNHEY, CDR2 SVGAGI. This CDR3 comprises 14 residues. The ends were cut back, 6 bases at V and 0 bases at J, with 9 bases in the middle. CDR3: CASRGSLSGNTIYF. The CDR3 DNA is TGTGCCAGCAGGGGCAGCCTCTCTGGAAACACCATATATTTT.

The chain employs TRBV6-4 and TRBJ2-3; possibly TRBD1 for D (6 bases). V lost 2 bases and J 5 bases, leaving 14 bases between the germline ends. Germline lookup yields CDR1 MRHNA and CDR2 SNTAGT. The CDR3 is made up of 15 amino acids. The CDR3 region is CASSDQDSPGDTQYF. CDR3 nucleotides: TGTGCCAGCAGTGACCAGGACAGTCCCGGAGATACGCAGTATTTT.

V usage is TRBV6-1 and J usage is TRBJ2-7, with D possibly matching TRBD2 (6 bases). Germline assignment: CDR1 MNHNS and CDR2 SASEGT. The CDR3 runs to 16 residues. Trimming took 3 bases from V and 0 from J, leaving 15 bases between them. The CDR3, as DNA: TGTGCCAGCAGTGACCCAGGTGGAGGGCTCTCCTACGAGCAGTACTTC. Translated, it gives CASSDPGGGLSYEQYF.

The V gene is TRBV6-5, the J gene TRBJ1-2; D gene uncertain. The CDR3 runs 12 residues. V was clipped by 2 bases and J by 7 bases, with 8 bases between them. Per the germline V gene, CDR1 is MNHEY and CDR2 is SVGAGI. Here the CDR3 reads CASSYPGVGYTF. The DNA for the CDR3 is TGTGCCAGCAGTTACCCGGGTGTTGGCTACACCTTC.

The CDR3 nucleotides read TGTGCCAGCAGCACTGGAAGCGGTCAAGATACGCAGTATTTT. It yields the protein CASSTGSGQDTQYF. V is TRBV9 and J is TRBJ2-3, with D tentatively TRBD2 (5 bases). CDR1 SGDLS and CDR2 YYNGEE come from the germline V gene. This CDR3 region has 14 residues. With 4 bases removed from V and 5 bases from J, the gap between germline ends came to 14 bases.

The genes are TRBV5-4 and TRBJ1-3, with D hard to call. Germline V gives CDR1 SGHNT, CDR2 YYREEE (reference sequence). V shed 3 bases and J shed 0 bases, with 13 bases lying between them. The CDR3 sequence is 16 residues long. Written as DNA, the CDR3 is TGTGCCAGCAGCTCCGGCTGGGGAAGCTCTGGAAACACCATATATTTT. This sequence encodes CASSSGWGSSGNTIYF.

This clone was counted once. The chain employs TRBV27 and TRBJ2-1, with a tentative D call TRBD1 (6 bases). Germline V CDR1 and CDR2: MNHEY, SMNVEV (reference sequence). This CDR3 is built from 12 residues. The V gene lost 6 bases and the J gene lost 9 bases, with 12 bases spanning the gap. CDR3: CASRSSGVEQFF. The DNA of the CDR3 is TGTGCCAGCAGATCTTCAGGGGTTGAGCAGTTCTTC.

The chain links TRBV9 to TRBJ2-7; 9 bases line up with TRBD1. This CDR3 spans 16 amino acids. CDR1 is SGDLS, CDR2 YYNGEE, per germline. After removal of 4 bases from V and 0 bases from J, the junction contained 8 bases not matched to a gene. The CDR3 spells CASSPGTGKVSYEQYF. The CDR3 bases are TGTGCCAGCAGCCCCGGGACAGGGAAGGTCTCCTACGAGCAGTACTTC. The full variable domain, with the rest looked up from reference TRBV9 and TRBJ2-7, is DSGVTQTPKHLITATGQRVTLRCSPRSGDLSVYWYQQSLDQGLQFLIQYYNGEERAKGNILERFSAQQFPDLHSELNLSSLELGDSALYFCASSPGTGKVSYEQYFGPGTRLTVT.

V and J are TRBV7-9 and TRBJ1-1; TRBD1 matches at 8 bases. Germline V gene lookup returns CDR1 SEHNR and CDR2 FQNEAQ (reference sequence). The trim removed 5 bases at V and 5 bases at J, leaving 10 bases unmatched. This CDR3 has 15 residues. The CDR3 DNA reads TGTGCCAGCAGCCCATTACAGGGGGTTCGAACTGAAGCTTTCTTT. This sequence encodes CASSPLQGVRTEAFF. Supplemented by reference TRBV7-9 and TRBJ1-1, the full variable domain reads DTGVSQNPRHKITKRGQNVTFRCDPISEHNRLYWYRQTLGQGPEFLTYFQNEAQLEKSRLLSDRFSAERPKGSFSTLEIQRTEQGDSAMYLCASSPLQGVRTEAFFGQGTRLTVV.

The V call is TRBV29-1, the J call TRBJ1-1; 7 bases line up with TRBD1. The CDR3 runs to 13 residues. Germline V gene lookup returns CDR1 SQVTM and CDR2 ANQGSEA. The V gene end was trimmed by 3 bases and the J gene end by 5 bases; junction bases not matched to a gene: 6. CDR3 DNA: TGCAGCGTTGATATAGGGGGCAGGACTGAAGCTTTCTTT. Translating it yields CSVDIGGRTEAFF.

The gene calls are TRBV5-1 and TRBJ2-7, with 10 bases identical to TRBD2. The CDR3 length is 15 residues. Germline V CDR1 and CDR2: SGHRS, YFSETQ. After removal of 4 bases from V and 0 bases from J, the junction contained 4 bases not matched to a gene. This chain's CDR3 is CASSAAGGPSYEQYF. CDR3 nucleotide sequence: TGCGCCAGCAGCGCAGCGGGGGGGCCCTCCTACGAGCAGTACTTC. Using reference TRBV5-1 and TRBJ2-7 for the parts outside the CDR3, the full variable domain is KAGVTQTPRYLIKTRGQQVTLSCSPISGHRSVSWYQQTPGQGLQFLFEYFSETQRNKGNFPGRFSGRQFSNSRSEMNVSTLELGDSALYLCASSAAGGPSYEQYFGPGTRLTVT.

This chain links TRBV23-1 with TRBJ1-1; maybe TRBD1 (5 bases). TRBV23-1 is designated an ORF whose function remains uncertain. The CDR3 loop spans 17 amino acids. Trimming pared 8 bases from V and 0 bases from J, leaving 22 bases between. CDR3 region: CASPVGPTFQMNTEAFF. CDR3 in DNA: TGCGCCAGCCCAGTGGGACCTACATTTCAGATGAACACTGAAGCTTTCTTT.

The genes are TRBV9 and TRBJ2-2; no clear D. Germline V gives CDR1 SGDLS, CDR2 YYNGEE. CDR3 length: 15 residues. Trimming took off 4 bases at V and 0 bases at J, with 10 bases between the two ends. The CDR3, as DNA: TGTGCCAGCAGCCCTTGGAATACGAACACCGGGGAGCTGTTTTTT. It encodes CASSPWNTNTGELFF.

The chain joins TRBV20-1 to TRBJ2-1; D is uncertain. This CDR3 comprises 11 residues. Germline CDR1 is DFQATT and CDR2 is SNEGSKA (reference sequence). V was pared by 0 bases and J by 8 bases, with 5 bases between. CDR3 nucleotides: TGCAGTGCTAGAGATTACGATGAGCAGTTCTTC. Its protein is CSARDYDEQFF.

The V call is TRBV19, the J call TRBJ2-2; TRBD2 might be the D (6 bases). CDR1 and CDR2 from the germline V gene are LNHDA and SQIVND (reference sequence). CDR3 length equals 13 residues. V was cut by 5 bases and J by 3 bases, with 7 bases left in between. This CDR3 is CASSWGDTGELFF. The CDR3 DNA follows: TGTGCCAGTAGTTGGGGGGACACCGGGGAGCTGTTTTTT.

The CDR3 sequence: CASSLGEGLSTEAFF. DNA for the CDR3: TGTGCCAGCAGCTTAGGTGAGGGGCTGAGTACTGAAGCTTTCTTT. J is TRBJ1-1 and V is TRBV7-8; D is perhaps TRBD1 (5 bases). With 1 base removed from V and 5 bases from J, the gap between germline ends came to 14 bases. This CDR3 has 15 residues. Germline CDR1 and CDR2: SGHVS and FQNEAQ.